This T cell receptor beta chain was identified in a study of blood T cells in healthy people across ages. Findings and caveats of the study: The CMV status of each donor remained undetermined, and this could have confounded shifts in expanded clonotypes.

Looked up from germline, CDR1 is LGHDT and CDR2 is YNNKEL (reference sequence). The CDR3 runs to 16 residues. V was cut by 0 bases and J by 1 base, with 10 bases left in between. With a J-beta primer mix and a sample-barcoded 5' primer, a second PCR ran about 7 to 11 cycles. MiXCR, applied by TCRdb to the 5' RACE reads, yields one record per CDR3 protein. The sample carries approximately 810,000 distinct CDR3 sequences, around 36% recorded once. This clonotype was counted only a few times. Its antigen is not known. The material sequenced was blood. This rearrangement joins TRBV3-1 to TRBJ2-4, with D maybe TRBD2 (5 bases). The clonotype originates from a man aged 18 to 29 in good health. CDR3 region: CASSQDFSGAKNIQYF. The DNA for the CDR3 is TGTGCCAGCAGCCAAGATTTTTCGGGGGCCAAAAACATTCAGTACTTC.